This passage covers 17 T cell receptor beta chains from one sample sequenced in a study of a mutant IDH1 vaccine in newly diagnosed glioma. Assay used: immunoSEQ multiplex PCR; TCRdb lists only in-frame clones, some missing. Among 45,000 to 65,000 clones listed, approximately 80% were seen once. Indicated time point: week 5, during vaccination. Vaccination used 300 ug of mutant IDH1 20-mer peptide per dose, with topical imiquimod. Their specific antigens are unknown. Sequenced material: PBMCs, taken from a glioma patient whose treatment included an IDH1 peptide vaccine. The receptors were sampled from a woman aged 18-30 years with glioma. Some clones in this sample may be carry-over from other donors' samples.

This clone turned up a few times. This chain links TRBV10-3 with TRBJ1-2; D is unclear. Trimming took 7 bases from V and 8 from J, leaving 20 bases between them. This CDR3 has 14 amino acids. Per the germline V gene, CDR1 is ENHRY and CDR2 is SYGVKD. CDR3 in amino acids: CAIKNVGRSEGYTF. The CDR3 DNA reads TGTGCCATCAAAAACGTCGGACGCTCGGAGGGCTACACCTTC.

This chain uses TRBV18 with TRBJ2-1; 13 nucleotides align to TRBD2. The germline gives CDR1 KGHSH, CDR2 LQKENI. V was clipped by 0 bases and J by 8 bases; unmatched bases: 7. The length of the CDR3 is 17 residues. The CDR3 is CASSPPRLAGGHDEQFF. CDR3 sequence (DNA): TGTGCCAGCTCACCACCCCGACTAGCGGGGGGCCACGATGAGCAGTTCTTC. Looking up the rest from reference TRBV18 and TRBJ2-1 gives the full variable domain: NAGVMQNPRHLVRRRGQEARLRCSPMKGHSHVYWYRQLPEEGLKFMVYLQKENIIDESGMPKERFSAEFPKEGPSILRIQQVVRGDSAAYFCASSPPRLAGGHDEQFFGPGTRLTVL.

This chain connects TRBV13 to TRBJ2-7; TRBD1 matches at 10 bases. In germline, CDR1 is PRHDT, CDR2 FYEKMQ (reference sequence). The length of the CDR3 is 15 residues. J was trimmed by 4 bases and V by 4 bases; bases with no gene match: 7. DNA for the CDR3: TGTGCCAGCAGCTCCCGGGGACAGGGGAGGTACGAGCAGTACTTC. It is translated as CASSSRGQGRYEQYF.

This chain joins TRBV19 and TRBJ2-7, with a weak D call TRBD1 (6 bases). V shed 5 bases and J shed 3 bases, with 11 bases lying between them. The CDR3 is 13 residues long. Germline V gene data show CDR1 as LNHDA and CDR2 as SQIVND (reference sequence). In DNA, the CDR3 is TGTGCCAGTAGTCCGGGACATCGCTACGAGCAGTACTTC. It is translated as CASSPGHRYEQYF. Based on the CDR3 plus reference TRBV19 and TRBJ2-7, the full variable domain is DGGITQSPKYLFRKEGQNVTLSCEQNLNHDAMYWYRQDPGQGLRLIYYSQIVNDFQKGDIAEGYSVSREKKESFPLTVTSAQKNPTAFYLCASSPGHRYEQYFGPGTRLTVT.

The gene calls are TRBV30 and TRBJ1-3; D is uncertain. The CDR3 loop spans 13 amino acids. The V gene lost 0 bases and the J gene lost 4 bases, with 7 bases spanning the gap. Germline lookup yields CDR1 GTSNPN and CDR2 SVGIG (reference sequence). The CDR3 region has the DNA TGTGCCTGGAGTGTGGACGCAGGAAACACCATATATTTT. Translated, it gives CAWSVDAGNTIYF.

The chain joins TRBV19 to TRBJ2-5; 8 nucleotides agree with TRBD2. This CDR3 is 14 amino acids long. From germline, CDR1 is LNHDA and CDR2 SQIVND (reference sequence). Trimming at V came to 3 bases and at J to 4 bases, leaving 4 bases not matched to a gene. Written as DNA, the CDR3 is TGTGCCAGTAGTATGAACGGGGGGGGAGAGACCCAGTACTTC. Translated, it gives CASSMNGGGETQYF. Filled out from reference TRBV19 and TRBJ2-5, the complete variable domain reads DGGITQSPKYLFRKEGQNVTLSCEQNLNHDAMYWYRQDPGQGLRLIYYSQIVNDFQKGDIAEGYSVSREKKESFPLTVTSAQKNPTAFYLCASSMNGGGETQYFGPGTRLLVL.

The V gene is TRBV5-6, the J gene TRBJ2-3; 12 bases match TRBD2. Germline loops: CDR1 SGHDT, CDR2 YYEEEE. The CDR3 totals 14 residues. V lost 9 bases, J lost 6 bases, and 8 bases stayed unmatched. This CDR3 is CATGLAGPWDTQYF. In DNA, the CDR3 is TGTGCCACAGGACTAGCGGGACCTTGGGATACGCAGTATTTT.

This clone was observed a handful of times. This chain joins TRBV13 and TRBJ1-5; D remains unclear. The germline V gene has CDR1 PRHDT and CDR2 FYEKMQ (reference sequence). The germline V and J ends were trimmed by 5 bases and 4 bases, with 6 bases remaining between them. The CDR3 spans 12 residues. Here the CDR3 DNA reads TGTGCCAGCAGCCGAGAGAATCAGCCCCAGCATTTT. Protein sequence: CASSRENQPQHF.

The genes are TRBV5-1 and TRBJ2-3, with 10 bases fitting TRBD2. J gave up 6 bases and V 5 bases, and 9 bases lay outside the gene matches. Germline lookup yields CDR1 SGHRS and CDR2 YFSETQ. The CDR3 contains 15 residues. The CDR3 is CASSSSGGLFDTQYF. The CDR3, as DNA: TGCGCCAGCAGTTCTAGCGGGGGCCTATTCGATACGCAGTATTTT.

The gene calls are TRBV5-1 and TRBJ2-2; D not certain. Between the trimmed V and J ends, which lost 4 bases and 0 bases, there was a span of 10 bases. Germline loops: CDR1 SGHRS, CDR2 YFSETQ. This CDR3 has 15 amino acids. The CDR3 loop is CASSPLRPNTGELFF. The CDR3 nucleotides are TGCGCCAGCAGCCCTCTGCGGCCGAACACCGGGGAGCTGTTTTTT. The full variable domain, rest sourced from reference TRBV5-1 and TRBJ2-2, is KAGVTQTPRYLIKTRGQQVTLSCSPISGHRSVSWYQQTPGQGLQFLFEYFSETQRNKGNFPGRFSGRQFSNSRSEMNVSTLELGDSALYLCASSPLRPNTGELFFGEGSRLTVL.

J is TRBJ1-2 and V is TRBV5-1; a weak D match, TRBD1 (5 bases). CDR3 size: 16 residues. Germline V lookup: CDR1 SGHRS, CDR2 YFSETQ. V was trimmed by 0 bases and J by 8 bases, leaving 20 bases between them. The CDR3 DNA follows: TGCGCCAGCAGCTTGGATCATCAGGGCAGGTCCGACGGCTACACCTTC. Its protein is CASSLDHQGRSDGYTF.

In DNA form, the CDR3 reads TGTGCCGGCCGAGGTGGTGATCACTATGGCTACACCTTC. This translates into CAGRGGDHYGYTF. The V call is TRBV6-4, the J call TRBJ1-2, with D uncertain. Trimming removed 11 bases at V and 3 bases at J, with 16 bases between. Germline V gives CDR1 MRHNA, CDR2 SNTAGT. This CDR3 comprises 13 residues.

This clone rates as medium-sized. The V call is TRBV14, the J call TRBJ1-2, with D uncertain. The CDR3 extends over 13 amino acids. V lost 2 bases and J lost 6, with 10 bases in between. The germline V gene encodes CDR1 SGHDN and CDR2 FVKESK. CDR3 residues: CASSQSGIHGYTF. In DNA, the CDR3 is TGTGCCAGCAGCCAATCAGGAATTCATGGCTACACCTTC.

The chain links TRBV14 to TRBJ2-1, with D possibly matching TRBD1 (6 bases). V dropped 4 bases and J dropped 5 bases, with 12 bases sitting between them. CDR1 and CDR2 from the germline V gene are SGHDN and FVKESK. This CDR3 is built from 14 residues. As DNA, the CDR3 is TGTGCCAGCAGCCTTCAGGGGCCAGACAATGAGCAGTTCTTC. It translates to CASSLQGPDNEQFF.

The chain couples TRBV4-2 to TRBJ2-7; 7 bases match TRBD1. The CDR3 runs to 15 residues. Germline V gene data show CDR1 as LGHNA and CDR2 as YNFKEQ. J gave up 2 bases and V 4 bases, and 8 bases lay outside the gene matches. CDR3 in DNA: TGTGCCAGCAGCCCTAACAGGGGTACTACCTACGAGCAGTACTTC. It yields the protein CASSPNRGTTYEQYF.

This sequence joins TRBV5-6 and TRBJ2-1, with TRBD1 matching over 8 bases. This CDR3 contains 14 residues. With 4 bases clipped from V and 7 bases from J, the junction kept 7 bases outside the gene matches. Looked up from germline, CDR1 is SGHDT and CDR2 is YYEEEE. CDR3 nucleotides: TGTGCCAGCAGCCTGGACAGGGTAGGAAATGAGCAGTTCTTC. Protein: CASSLDRVGNEQFF. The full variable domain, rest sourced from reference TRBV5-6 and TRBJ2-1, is DAGVTQSPTHLIKTRGQQVTLRCSPKSGHDTVSWYQQALGQGPQFIFQYYEEEERQRGNFPDRFSGHQFPNYSSELNVNALLLGDSALYLCASSLDRVGNEQFFGPGTRLTVL.

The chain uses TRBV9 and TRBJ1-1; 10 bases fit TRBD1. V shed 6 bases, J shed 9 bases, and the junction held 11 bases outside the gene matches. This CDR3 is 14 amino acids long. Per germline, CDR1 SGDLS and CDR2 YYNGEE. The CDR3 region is CASNSARDRGKAFF. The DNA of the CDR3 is TGTGCCAGCAATAGTGCCCGGGACAGGGGAAAAGCTTTCTTT.